These T cell receptor beta chains were read from a single sample in a study of blood T cell repertoires in COVID-19. Only in-frame clones appear in the TCRdb table, and some are missing; sequencing was by immunoSEQ multiplex PCR. The table has about 670,000 clones, around 90% seen once; the top ten hold approximately 0.25%. Material for sequencing was peripheral blood. The receptors originated from a woman between 18 and 29 years old with acute or convalescent COVID-19. CDR3s include the opening cysteine and the closing phenylalanine or tryptophan. Each record gives: V gene, J gene, clone size, D gene, CDR3 DNA, CDR3 protein. A D gene is named only where the DNA matches it firmly. A row's size may be missing; if present it is once, few, many or a size class.

>TRBV7-2|TRBJ1-2|NA|NA
TGTGCCAGCAGCTTAGTTGGGCAGGGGATAGGTGGCTACACCTTC
CASSLVGQGIGGYTF
>TRBV3-1/TRBV3-2|TRBJ1-1|once|TRBD1
TGTGCCAGCAGCCCCCGGACAGGCAACACTGAAGCTTTCTTT
CASSPRTGNTEAFF
>TRBV4-3|TRBJ2-1|NA|TRBD1
TGCGCCAGCAGCCAATCGTCTGGGACAGGGCGAATCGGTGAGCAGTTCTTC
CASSQSSGTGRIGEQFF
>TRBV19|TRBJ2-3|NA|NA
TGTGCCAGTAGGTCAGGGGCCGGGACGACCACAGATACGCAGTATTTT
CASRSGAGTTTDTQYF
>TRBV27|TRBJ1-1|NA|TRBD1
TGTGCCAGCAGTCTAAGACAGGGCTCACTTATGAACACTGAAGCTTTCTTT
CASSLRQGSLMNTEAFF
>TRBV5-6|TRBJ1-4|NA|NA
TGTGCCAGCAGCTTGCCCAGACCAGGTTCGAAACTGTTTTTT
CASSLPRPGSKLFF
>TRBV6-5|TRBJ1-1|NA|NA
TGTGCCAGCAGCAGGACAGAGAACACTGAAGCTTTCTTT
CASSRTENTEAFF
>TRBV9|TRBJ1-1|few|NA
TGTGCCAGCAGCGTAGACATGAACACTGAAGCTTTCTTT
CASSVDMNTEAFF
>TRBV5-1|TRBJ1-1|NA|NA
TGCGCCAGCAGTAGCCAGGGTTTTGAAGCTTTCTTT
CASSSQGFEAFF
>TRBV7-2|TRBJ2-3|NA|NA
TGTGCCAGCAGCTTAACTCAAGCTAGCACAGATACGCAGTATTTT
CASSLTQASTDTQYF
>TRBV7-9|TRBJ2-1|NA|TRBD1
TGTGCCAGCAGCTCTGGACAGGGGTGGGATGAGCAGTTCTTC
CASSSGQGWDEQFF
>TRBV4-2|TRBJ1-2|NA|NA
TGTGCCAGCAGCCAAATGAGCGCCACGTATGGCTACACCTTC
CASSQMSATYGYTF
>TRBV29-1|TRBJ2-2|once|NA
TGCAGCGTTGAGAGGGGGACACCACCAACCGGGGAGCTGTTTTTT
CSVERGTPPTGELFF
>TRBV5-1|TRBJ1-4|NA|NA
TGCGCCAGCAGCATGACAGTTGGAAATGAAAAACTGTTTTTT
CASSMTVGNEKLFF
>TRBV5-1|TRBJ2-3|NA|NA
TGCGCCAGCAGCAACAGACAGGAGACTAGCACAGATACGCAGTATTTT
CASSNRQETSTDTQYF
>TRBV24-1|TRBJ1-2|NA|NA
TGTGCCACCAGTGAAACCGGGACACCTGGCTACACCTTC
CATSETGTPGYTF